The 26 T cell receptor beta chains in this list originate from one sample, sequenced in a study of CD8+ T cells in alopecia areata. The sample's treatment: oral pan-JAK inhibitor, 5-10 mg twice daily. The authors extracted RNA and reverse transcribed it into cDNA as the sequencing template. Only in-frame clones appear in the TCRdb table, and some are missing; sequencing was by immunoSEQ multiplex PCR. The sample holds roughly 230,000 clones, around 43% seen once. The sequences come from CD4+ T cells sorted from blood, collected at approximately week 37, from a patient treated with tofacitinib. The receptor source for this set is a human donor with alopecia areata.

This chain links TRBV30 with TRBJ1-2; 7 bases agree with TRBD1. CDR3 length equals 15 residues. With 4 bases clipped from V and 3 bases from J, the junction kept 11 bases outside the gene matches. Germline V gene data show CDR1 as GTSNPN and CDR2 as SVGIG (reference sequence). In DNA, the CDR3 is TGTGCCTGGACTCTTACAGGGGTGGGAGACTATGGCTACACCTTC. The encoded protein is CAWTLTGVGDYGYTF.

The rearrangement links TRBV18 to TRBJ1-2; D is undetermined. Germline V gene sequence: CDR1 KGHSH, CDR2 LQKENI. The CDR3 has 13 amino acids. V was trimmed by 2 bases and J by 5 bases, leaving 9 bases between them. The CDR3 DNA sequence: TGTGCCAGCTCACCAACGACCGGGTATGGCTACACCTTC. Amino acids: CASSPTTGYGYTF.

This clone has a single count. The CDR3, as DNA: TGTGCCAGCAATAACGGGAGACGGGTTCCAGATACGCAGTATTTT. It encodes CASNNGRRVPDTQYF. This rearrangement joins TRBV7-2 to TRBJ2-3, with D tentatively TRBD2 (6 bases). V was cut by 7 bases and J by 4 bases, with 18 bases left in between. The CDR3 is 15 residues long. CDR1 SGHTA and CDR2 FQGNSA come from the germline V gene.

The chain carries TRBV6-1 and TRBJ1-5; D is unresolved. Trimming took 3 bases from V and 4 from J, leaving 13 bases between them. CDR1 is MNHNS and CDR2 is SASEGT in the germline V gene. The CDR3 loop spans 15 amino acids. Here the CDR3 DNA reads TGTGCCAGCAGTGAGTGGGGAAGTGGGAATCAGCCCCAGCATTTT. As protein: CASSEWGSGNQPQHF.

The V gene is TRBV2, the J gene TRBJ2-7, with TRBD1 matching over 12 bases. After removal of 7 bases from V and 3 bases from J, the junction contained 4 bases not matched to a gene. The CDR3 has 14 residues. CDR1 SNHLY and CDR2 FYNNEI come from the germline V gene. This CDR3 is CASIRDRGLYEQYF. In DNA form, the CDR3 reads TGTGCCAGCATTCGGGACAGGGGGCTCTACGAGCAGTACTTC.

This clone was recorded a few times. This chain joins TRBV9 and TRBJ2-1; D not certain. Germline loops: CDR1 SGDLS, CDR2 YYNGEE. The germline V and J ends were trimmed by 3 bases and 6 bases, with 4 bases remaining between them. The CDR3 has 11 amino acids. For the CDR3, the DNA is TGTGCCAGCAGCGCCTTCAATGAGCAGTTCTTC. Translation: CASSAFNEQFF.

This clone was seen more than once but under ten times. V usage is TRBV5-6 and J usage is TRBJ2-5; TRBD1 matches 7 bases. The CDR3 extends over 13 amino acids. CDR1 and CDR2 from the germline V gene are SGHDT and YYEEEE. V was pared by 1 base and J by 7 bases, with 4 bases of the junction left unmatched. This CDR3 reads CASSLTGAATQYF. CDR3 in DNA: TGTGCCAGCAGCTTGACAGGGGCGGCGACCCAGTACTTC.

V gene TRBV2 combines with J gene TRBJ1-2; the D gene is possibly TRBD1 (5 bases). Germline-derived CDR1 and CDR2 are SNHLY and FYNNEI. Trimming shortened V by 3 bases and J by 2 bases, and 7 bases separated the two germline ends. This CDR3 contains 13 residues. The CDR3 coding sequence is TGTGCCAGCAGTGATTGGGGGAACTATGGCTACACCTTC. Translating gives CASSDWGNYGYTF.

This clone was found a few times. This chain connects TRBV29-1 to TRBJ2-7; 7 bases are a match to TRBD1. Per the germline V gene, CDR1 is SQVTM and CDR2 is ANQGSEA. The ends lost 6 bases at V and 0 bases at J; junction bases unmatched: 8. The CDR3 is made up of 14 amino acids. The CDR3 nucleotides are TGCAGCGTGGCCGGGGACAGACGCTCCTACGAGCAGTACTTC. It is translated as CSVAGDRRSYEQYF.

CDR3 amino acids: CASSDNTGSTDTQYF. The CDR3 DNA follows: TGTGCCAGCAGTGACAACACCGGGAGCACAGATACGCAGTATTTT. The chain uses TRBV25-1 and TRBJ2-3; D unresolved. The CDR3 sequence is 15 residues long. The ends were cut back, 3 bases at V and 0 bases at J, with 10 bases in the middle. Germline V gives CDR1 MGHDK, CDR2 SYGVNS.

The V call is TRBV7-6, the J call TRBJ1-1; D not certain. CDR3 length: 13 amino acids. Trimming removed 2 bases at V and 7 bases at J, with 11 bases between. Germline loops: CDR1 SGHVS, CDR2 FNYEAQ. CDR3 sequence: CASSLSGGGEAFF. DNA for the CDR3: TGTGCCAGCAGCTTATCCGGTGGTGGTGAAGCTTTCTTT.

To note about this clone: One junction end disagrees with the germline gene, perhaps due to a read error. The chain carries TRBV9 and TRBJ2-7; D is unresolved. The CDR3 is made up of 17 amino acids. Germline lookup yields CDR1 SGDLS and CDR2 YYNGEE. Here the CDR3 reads CASSILSGPTVPEWVGF. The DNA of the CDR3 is TGTGCCAGCAGCATATTATCCGGGCCAACCGTTCCAGAATGGGTGGGCTTC. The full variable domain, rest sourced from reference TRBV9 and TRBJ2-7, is DSGVTQTPKHLITATGQRVTLRCSPRSGDLSVYWYQQSLDQGLQFLIQYYNGEERAKGNILERFSAQQFPDLHSELNLSSLELGDSALYFCASSILSGPTVPEWVGFGPGTRLTVT.

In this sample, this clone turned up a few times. The CDR3 sequence is CASSGRPGGEQFF. Written as DNA, the CDR3 is TGTGCCAGCAGCGGACGCCCGGGAGGTGAGCAGTTCTTC. V gene TRBV6-5 combines with J gene TRBJ2-1, with 7 bases identical to TRBD2. The CDR3 has 13 residues. With 6 bases clipped from V and 9 bases from J, the junction kept 8 bases outside the gene matches. The germline V gene encodes CDR1 MNHEY and CDR2 SVGAGI.

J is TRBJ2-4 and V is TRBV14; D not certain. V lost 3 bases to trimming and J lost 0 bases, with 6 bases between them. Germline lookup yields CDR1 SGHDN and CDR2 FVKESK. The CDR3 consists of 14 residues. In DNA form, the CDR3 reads TGTGCCAGCAGCCATAATATAGCCAAAAACATTCAGTACTTC. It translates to CASSHNIAKNIQYF.

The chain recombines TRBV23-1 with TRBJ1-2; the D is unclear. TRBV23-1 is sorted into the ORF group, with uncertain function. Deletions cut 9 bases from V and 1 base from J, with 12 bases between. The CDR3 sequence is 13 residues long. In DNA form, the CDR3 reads TGCGCCAGTTATGGACGGTATAACTATGGCTACACCTTC. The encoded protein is CASYGRYNYGYTF.

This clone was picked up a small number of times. In DNA form, the CDR3 reads TGCGCCAGCAGCCAACCGACGGGACAGGGCGGCAATCGGACCCAGTACTTC. Its translation: CASSQPTGQGGNRTQYF. The V gene is TRBV4-1, the J gene TRBJ2-5, with 9 nucleotides matching TRBD1. Unmatched junction bases numbered 14, after V lost 2 bases and J lost 7 bases. CDR3 length equals 17 residues. Germline lookup yields CDR1 MGHRA and CDR2 YSYEKL.

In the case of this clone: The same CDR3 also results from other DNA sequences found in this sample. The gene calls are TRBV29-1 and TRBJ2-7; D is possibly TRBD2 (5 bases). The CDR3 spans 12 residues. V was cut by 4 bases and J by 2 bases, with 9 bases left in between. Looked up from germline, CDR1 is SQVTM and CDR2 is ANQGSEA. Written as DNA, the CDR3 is TGCAGCGTTGTGGACGGGACCTACGAGCAGTACTTC. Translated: CSVVDGTYEQYF.

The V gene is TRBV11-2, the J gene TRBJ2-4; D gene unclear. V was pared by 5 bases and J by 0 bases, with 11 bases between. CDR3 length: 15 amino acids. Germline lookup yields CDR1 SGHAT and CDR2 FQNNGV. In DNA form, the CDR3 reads TGTGCCAGCAGCACCCTTCAGCTAGCCAAAAACATTCAGTACTTC. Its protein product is CASSTLQLAKNIQYF.

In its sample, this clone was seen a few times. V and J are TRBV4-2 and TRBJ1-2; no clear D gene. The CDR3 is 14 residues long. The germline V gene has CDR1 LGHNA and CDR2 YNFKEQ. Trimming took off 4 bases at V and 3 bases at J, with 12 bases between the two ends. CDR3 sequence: CASSLPRRDYGYTF. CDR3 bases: TGTGCCAGCAGCCTTCCCCGTCGGGACTATGGCTACACCTTC.

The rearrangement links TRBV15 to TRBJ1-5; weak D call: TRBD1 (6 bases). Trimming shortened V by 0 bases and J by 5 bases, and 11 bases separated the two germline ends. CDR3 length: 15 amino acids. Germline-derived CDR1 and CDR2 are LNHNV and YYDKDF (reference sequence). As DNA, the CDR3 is TGTGCCACCAGCAGAGATTTAGGGGGTTATCAGCCCCAGCATTTT. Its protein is CATSRDLGGYQPQHF.

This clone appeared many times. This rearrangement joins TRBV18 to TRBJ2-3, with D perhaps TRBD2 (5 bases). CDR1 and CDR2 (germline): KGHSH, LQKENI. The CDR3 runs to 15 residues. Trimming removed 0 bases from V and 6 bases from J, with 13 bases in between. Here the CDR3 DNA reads TGTGCCAGCTCACCACCGTCAGTCCCGGGGGATACGCAGTATTTT. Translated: CASSPPSVPGDTQYF.

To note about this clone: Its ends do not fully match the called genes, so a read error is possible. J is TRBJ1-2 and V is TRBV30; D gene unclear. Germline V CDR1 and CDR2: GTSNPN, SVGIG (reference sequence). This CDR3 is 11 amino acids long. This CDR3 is CAWTTRNGYTF. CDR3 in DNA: TGTGCCTGGACCACACGAAATGGGTACACCTTC.

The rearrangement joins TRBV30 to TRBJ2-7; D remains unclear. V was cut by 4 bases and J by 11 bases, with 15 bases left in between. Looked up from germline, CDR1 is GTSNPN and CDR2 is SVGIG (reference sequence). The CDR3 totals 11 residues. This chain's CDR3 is CAWKSFQVEYF. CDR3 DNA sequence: TGTGCCTGGAAAAGTTTTCAGGTTGAGTACTTC.

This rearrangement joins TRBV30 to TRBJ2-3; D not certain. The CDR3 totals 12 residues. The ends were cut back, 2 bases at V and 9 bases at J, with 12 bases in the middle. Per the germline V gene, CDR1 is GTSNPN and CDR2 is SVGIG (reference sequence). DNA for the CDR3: TGTGCCTGGAGTCATCCCCCGCGAACGCAGTATTTT. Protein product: CAWSHPPRTQYF.

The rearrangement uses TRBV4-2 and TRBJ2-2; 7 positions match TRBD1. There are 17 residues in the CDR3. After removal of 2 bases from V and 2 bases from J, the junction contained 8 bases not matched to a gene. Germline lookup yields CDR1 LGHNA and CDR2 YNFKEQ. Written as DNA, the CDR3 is TGTGCCAGCAGCCAACCCCAGGGGGTAATTAACACCGGGGAGCTGTTTTTT. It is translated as CASSQPQGVINTGELFF.

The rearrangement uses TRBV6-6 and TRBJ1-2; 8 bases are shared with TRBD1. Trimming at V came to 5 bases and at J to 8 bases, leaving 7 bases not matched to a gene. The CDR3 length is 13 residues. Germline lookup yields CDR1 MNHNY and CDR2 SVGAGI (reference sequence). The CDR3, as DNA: TGTGCCAGCAGTGGACGGACAGGGAAAGGCTACACCTTC. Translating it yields CASSGRTGKGYTF.